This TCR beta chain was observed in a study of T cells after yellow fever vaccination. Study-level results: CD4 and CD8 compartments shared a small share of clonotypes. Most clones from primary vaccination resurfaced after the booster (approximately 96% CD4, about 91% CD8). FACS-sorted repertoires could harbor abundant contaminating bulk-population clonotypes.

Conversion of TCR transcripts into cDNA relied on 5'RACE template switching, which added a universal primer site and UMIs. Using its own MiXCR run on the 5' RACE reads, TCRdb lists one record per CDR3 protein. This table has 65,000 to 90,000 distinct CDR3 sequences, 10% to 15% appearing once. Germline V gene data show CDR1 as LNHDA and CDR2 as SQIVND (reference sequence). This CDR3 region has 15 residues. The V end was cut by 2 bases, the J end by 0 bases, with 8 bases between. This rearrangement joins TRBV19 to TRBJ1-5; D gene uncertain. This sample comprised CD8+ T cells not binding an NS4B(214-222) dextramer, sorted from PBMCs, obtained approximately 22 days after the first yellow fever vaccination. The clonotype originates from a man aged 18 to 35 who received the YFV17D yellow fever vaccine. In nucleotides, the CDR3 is TGTGCCAGTAGTATAACTCATTATAGCAATCAGCCCCAGCATTTT. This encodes CASSITHYSNQPQHF. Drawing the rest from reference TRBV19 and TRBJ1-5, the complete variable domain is DGGITQSPKYLFRKEGQNVTLSCEQNLNHDAMYWYRQDPGQGLRLIYYSQIVNDFQKGDIAEGYSVSREKKESFPLTVTSAQKNPTAFYLCASSITHYSNQPQHFGDGTRLSIL.